The 32 T cell receptor beta chains below were found in one sample sequenced in a study of shared clonotypes between healthy human individuals. Libraries were prepared by immunoSEQ multiplex PCR; TCRdb keeps only in-frame clonotypes and omits some of them. The data contain about 2 million clones, about 95% of them singletons. Selected positively for CCR7 and CD45RO-negative, naive CD8 cells excluded terminally differentiated effector memory CD45RA+ cells. The sample comprised naive CD8+ T cells sorted from blood. These receptors all come from a man between 18 and 35 years old in good health.

Regarding this clone: The sample has other DNA sequences that encode this CDR3 too. The chain links TRBV27 to TRBJ1-2; 7 nucleotides align to TRBD1. The V segment lost 3 bases and the J segment 6 bases; nucleotides outside the gene matches: 1. The germline V gene encodes CDR1 MNHEY and CDR2 SMNVEV (reference sequence). This CDR3 has 12 amino acids. The CDR3 reads CASSLTGNGYTF. The CDR3 region has the DNA TGTGCCAGCAGTTTGACAGGGAATGGCTACACCTTC.

This rearrangement joins TRBV4-3 to TRBJ1-1; no definite D call. V shed 2 bases and J shed 4 bases, with 11 bases lying between them. Germline CDR1 is LGHNA and CDR2 is YSLEER. The CDR3 totals 14 residues. CDR3 in amino acids: CASSQLGFATEAFF. DNA of the CDR3: TGCGCCAGCAGCCAACTGGGTTTTGCCACTGAAGCTTTCTTT.

The gene calls are TRBV5-4 and TRBJ2-5, with D unclear. Germline CDR1 reads SGHNT; CDR2 reads YYREEE (reference sequence). This CDR3 is built from 13 residues. With 2 bases removed from V and 0 bases from J, the gap between germline ends came to 5 bases. The CDR3 here is CASSFLDQETQYF. In DNA, the CDR3 is TGTGCCAGCAGCTTCTTAGACCAAGAGACCCAGTACTTC.

To note about this clone: Within the sample, other DNA sequences also encode this same CDR3. The genes are TRBV6-6 and TRBJ2-7, with D uncertain. V was cut by 0 bases and J by 2 bases, with 5 bases left in between. CDR1 is MNHNY and CDR2 is SVGAGI in the germline V gene (reference sequence). CDR3 size: 13 residues. The CDR3 DNA is TGTGCCAGCAGTTACTCGGGCCCCTACGAGCAGTACTTC. This encodes CASSYSGPYEQYF.

The rearrangement links TRBV6-1 to TRBJ1-1, with TRBD1 as a possible D gene (6 bases). V was pared by 3 bases and J by 7 bases, with 9 bases between. The CDR3 consists of 12 residues. Germline V gives CDR1 MNHNS, CDR2 SASEGT. The CDR3 DNA follows: TGTGCCAGCAGTGACCCGGACAGTGAAGCTTTCTTT. Its translation is CASSDPDSEAFF.

The rearrangement links TRBV9 to TRBJ2-7; the D is unclear. Trimming took 0 bases from V and 2 from J, leaving 9 bases between them. This CDR3 comprises 14 residues. Germline CDR1 and CDR2: SGDLS and YYNGEE. The CDR3 DNA is TGTGCCAGCAGCGTAGGGGCAATTACCTACGAGCAGTACTTC. Its protein is CASSVGAITYEQYF.

The chain combines TRBV6-5 with TRBJ2-7; D possibly corresponds to TRBD1 (6 bases). The CDR3 totals 13 residues. The V gene lost 4 bases and the J gene lost 5 bases, with 12 bases spanning the gap. Germline CDR1 reads MNHEY; CDR2 reads SVGAGI. The CDR3 region has the DNA TGTGCCAGCAGTTCAACTAACAGGGACGAGCAGTACTTC. Its protein is CASSSTNRDEQYF.

This clone has just one count. This chain joins TRBV25-1 and TRBJ2-5; no definite D call. This CDR3 has 14 amino acids. Trimming left V 6 bases short and J 5 bases short, with 16 bases between. Germline loops: CDR1 MGHDK, CDR2 SYGVNS. The CDR3 spells CASRSGSLLETQYF. The CDR3 region has the DNA TGTGCCAGCAGGAGTGGTAGTTTACTCGAGACCCAGTACTTC.

The J gene is TRBJ2-2, the V gene TRBV25-1, with D tentatively TRBD1 (6 bases). This CDR3 spans 16 amino acids. The V gene's germline CDR1 is MGHDK and CDR2 SYGVNS. Trimming took 1 base from V and 1 from J, leaving 10 bases between them. The CDR3 reads CASSEWSGVNTGELFF. DNA for the CDR3: TGTGCCAGCAGTGAATGGTCAGGGGTGAACACCGGGGAGCTGTTTTTT.

The gene calls are TRBV6-5 and TRBJ2-5, with a weak D call TRBD1 (5 bases). The assigned J gene may be wrong: the sequence end matches TRBJ2-7 better. The CDR3 is made up of 13 amino acids. CDR1 and CDR2 (germline): MNHEY, SVGAGI. The CDR3 protein is CASSYSGVGEQYF. The CDR3 DNA reads as TGTGCCAGCAGTTACTCAGGGGTTGGCGAGCAGTACTTC.

The chain joins TRBV13 to TRBJ2-2, with 7 bases identical to TRBD1. CDR1 and CDR2 (germline): PRHDT, FYEKMQ (reference sequence). V shed 6 bases and J 0 bases; nucleotides not matched to a gene: 7. This CDR3 contains 16 residues. Written as DNA, the CDR3 is TGTGCCAGCAGTCGACAGGGTTTGCCGAACACCGGGGAGCTGTTTTTT. Amino acids: CASSRQGLPNTGELFF. Filled out from reference TRBV13 and TRBJ2-2, the complete variable domain reads AAGVIQSPRHLIKEKRETATLKCYPIPRHDTVYWYQQGPGQDPQFLISFYEKMQSDKGSIPDRFSAQQFSDYHSELNMSSLELGDSALYFCASSRQGLPNTGELFFGEGSRLTVL.

The chain recombines TRBV5-4 with TRBJ2-1, with TRBD2 matching 13 bases. The CDR3 has 15 amino acids. The germline V gene encodes CDR1 SGHNT and CDR2 YYREEE (reference sequence). After removal of 5 bases from V and 10 bases from J, the junction contained 9 bases not matched to a gene. In nucleotides, the CDR3 is TGTGCCAGCAGAGCAGGACTAGCGGGGGTTCGAGAGCAGTTCTTC. This codes for CASRAGLAGVREQFF.

The V call is TRBV27, the J call TRBJ2-5; possible D gene TRBD2, 6 bases. This CDR3 has 17 residues. In germline, CDR1 is MNHEY, CDR2 SMNVEV (reference sequence). Trimming removed 2 bases from V and 5 bases from J, with 21 bases in between. For the CDR3, the DNA is TGTGCCAGCAGTTTAGGGGTAGCGGCCAGAAGAGGGGAGACCCAGTACTTC. It codes for CASSLGVAARRGETQYF.

This clone occurred once. J is TRBJ1-1 and V is TRBV7-9; unclear D gene. V was trimmed by 2 bases and J by 7 bases, leaving 5 bases between them. The germline V gene encodes CDR1 SEHNR and CDR2 FQNEAQ (reference sequence). This CDR3 contains 11 residues. CDR3 sequence reads: CASSLYGEAFF. The CDR3 coding sequence is TGTGCCAGCAGCTTATATGGTGAAGCTTTCTTT. The full variable domain, with the rest looked up from reference TRBV7-9 and TRBJ1-1, is DTGVSQNPRHKITKRGQNVTFRCDPISEHNRLYWYRQTLGQGPEFLTYFQNEAQLEKSRLLSDRFSAERPKGSFSTLEIQRTEQGDSAMYLCASSLYGEAFFGQGTRLTVV.

Comments on this clone: The CDR3 end shows no conserved phenylalanine or tryptophan, and so a read error is likely. The gene calls are TRBV30 and TRBJ1-1; possibly TRBD1 for D (6 bases). Germline loops: CDR1 GTSNPN, CDR2 SVGIG (reference sequence). The CDR3 runs to 11 residues. Between the trimmed V and J ends, which lost 2 bases and 10 bases, there was a span of 11 bases. The CDR3 DNA is TGTGCCTGGAGTAACCAAGGGGGAGCTTTCCTT. Translating it yields CAWSNQGGAFL.

A single count supports this clone. J is TRBJ2-1 and V is TRBV6-5, with TRBD2 as a possible D gene (5 bases). V lost 5 bases, J lost 7 bases, and 12 bases lay in between. The CDR3 contains 13 residues. CDR1 is MNHEY and CDR2 is SVGAGI in the germline V gene. DNA of the CDR3: TGTGCCAGCAGTGAGGGATTTCTTAATGAGCAGTTCTTC. This translates into CASSEGFLNEQFF.

The chain couples TRBV2 to TRBJ2-3; 8 nucleotides agree with TRBD2. In germline, CDR1 is SNHLY, CDR2 FYNNEI. Losses at the gene ends were 8 bases for V and 2 bases for J; bases not matched to a gene: 12. The CDR3 runs to 16 residues. The CDR3 is CASPPGSGGPTDTQYF. The CDR3 DNA is TGTGCCAGCCCCCCGGGAAGCGGGGGCCCCACAGATACGCAGTATTTT.

The CDR3 DNA follows: TGTGCCAGCAGTACCGGACAGGGAAATTCACCCCTCCACTTT. Protein product: CASSTGQGNSPLHF. The chain uses TRBV2 and TRBJ1-6; 8 nucleotides match TRBD1. In germline, CDR1 is SNHLY, CDR2 FYNNEI. Unmatched junction bases numbered 4, after V lost 5 bases and J lost 7 bases. This CDR3 is built from 14 residues.

The CDR3 DNA sequence: TGTGCCAGCAGTTCTATAACGACTGGGACCGGGGAGCTGTTTTTT. It is translated as CASSSITTGTGELFF. The chain uses TRBV27 and TRBJ2-2; no definite D call. This CDR3 is built from 15 residues. Trimming took off 4 bases at V and 5 bases at J, with 14 bases between the two ends. Germline V lookup: CDR1 MNHEY, CDR2 SMNVEV (reference sequence).

The rearrangement links TRBV19 to TRBJ1-2, with D uncertain. This CDR3 is 12 amino acids long. V shed 3 bases and J shed 4 bases, with 6 bases lying between them. Germline V gene lookup returns CDR1 LNHDA and CDR2 SQIVND (reference sequence). CDR3 amino acids: CASSISTYGYTF. The CDR3 DNA follows: TGTGCCAGTAGTATTTCCACCTATGGCTACACCTTC.

About this clone: The junction does not match germline at one end; this may be a read error. The rearrangement links TRBV29-1 to TRBJ2-3; D may be TRBD2 (5 bases). The germline V gene has CDR1 SQVTM and CDR2 ANQGSEA. The CDR3 covers 15 residues. The CDR3 DNA is TGCAGCGTTGATGTGCTAGCTCATAGCACATATACGCAGTATTTT. Encoded protein: CSVDVLAHSTYTQYF.

This chain uses TRBV5-1 with TRBJ2-2; D is ambiguous. CDR1 and CDR2 (germline): SGHRS, YFSETQ. The length of the CDR3 is 19 residues. V was pared by 0 bases and J by 2 bases, with 20 bases between. The CDR3 DNA follows: TGCGCCAGCAGCTTGGTGTCGGGTATAGGTTTTGGTAACACCGGGGAGCTGTTTTTT. This translates into CASSLVSGIGFGNTGELFF.

The chain combines TRBV19 with TRBJ2-3; TRBD2 aligns across 9 bases. Germline V gene lookup returns CDR1 LNHDA and CDR2 SQIVND (reference sequence). V was clipped by 2 bases and J by 1 base; unmatched bases: 4. This CDR3 spans 16 amino acids. CDR3: CASSIRVAGGTDTQYF. CDR3 in DNA: TGTGCCAGTAGTATAAGGGTAGCGGGGGGCACAGATACGCAGTATTTT. Based on the CDR3 plus reference TRBV19 and TRBJ2-3, the full variable domain is DGGITQSPKYLFRKEGQNVTLSCEQNLNHDAMYWYRQDPGQGLRLIYYSQIVNDFQKGDIAEGYSVSREKKESFPLTVTSAQKNPTAFYLCASSIRVAGGTDTQYFGPGTRLTVL.

The sample holds one count of this clone. The chain carries TRBV5-1 and TRBJ2-1; the D gene is possibly TRBD2 (6 bases). V dropped 5 bases and J dropped 4 bases, with 16 bases sitting between them. CDR1 and CDR2 from the germline V gene are SGHRS and YFSETQ. The CDR3 is made up of 15 amino acids. The CDR3 sequence is CASRADGSGYNEQFF. DNA of the CDR3: TGCGCCAGCAGGGCGGATGGTAGCGGATACAATGAGCAGTTCTTC.

The chain couples TRBV6-7 to TRBJ2-7; D possibly uses TRBD1 or TRBD2 (5 bases each). TRBV6-7 is flagged as an ORF with uncertain function. The CDR3 spans 15 residues. The germline V and J ends were trimmed by 4 bases and 9 bases, with 22 bases remaining between them. Here the CDR3 reads CASSSGPPMGTRQYF. The CDR3 nucleotides read TGTGCCAGCAGTTCGGGACCGCCCATGGGTACGAGGCAGTACTTC.

This chain uses TRBV6-5 with TRBJ2-3; D is ambiguous. V was cut by 0 bases and J by 6 bases, with 10 bases left in between. The germline V gene encodes CDR1 MNHEY and CDR2 SVGAGI. The CDR3 loop spans 14 amino acids. CDR3 sequence reads: CASSYSNNGDTQYF. In DNA, the CDR3 is TGTGCCAGCAGTTACTCCAACAACGGGGATACGCAGTATTTT.

The V and J genes are TRBV27 and TRBJ2-1; D not certain. CDR3 length: 11 amino acids. Trimming cost V 4 bases and J 10 bases, with 8 bases left between them. CDR1 and CDR2 from the germline V gene are MNHEY and SMNVEV (reference sequence). The CDR3 DNA reads as TGTGCCAGCAGTTCCATGGGGGAGCAGTTCTTC. Amino acids: CASSSMGEQFF.

The chain joins TRBV6-5 to TRBJ1-1, with D possibly being TRBD1 (6 bases). Trimming cost V 2 bases and J 8 bases, with 12 bases left between them. The CDR3 spans 13 residues. Looked up from germline, CDR1 is MNHEY and CDR2 is SVGAGI. The CDR3 loop is CASSYAGVGEAFF. Written as DNA, the CDR3 is TGTGCCAGCAGTTACGCAGGGGTCGGGGAAGCTTTCTTT.

The V and J genes are TRBV6-1 and TRBJ2-3; possible D gene TRBD1, 6 bases. CDR1 and CDR2 (germline): MNHNS, SASEGT. The V end lost 6 bases, the J end lost 0 bases, and 13 bases lay between the germline ends. This CDR3 is 15 amino acids long. The CDR3 DNA follows: TGTGCCAGCAGCCCAGGGACATTCAGCACAGATACGCAGTATTTT. Its translation: CASSPGTFSTDTQYF.

The chain employs TRBV12-5 and TRBJ2-3, with D uncertain. The CDR3 length is 12 residues. Per germline, CDR1 LGHNT and CDR2 FRNRAP. The V and J ends lost 6 bases and 5 bases respectively, with 9 bases between them. This CDR3 is CASGSFGDTQYF. The CDR3 DNA reads as TGTGCTAGTGGGTCATTTGGAGATACGCAGTATTTT.

This sequence joins TRBV4-3 and TRBJ2-7; possibly TRBD2 for D (5 bases). The V gene's germline CDR1 is LGHNA and CDR2 YSLEER. Trimming pared 4 bases from V and 0 bases from J, leaving 13 bases between. The CDR3 loop spans 15 amino acids. The CDR3 DNA reads as TGCGCCAGCAGCCCTTCGACCGGGGTCTCCTACGAGCAGTACTTC. This gives the protein CASSPSTGVSYEQYF.

The chain is built from TRBV7-9 and TRBJ1-2, with 11 bases identical to TRBD1. This CDR3 is 15 amino acids long. Looked up from germline, CDR1 is SEHNR and CDR2 is FQNEAQ (reference sequence). V gave up 8 bases and J gave up 4 bases; unmatched junction bases: 9. DNA for the CDR3: TGTGCCAGCGTCTTTTCCGGGACAGGGGGCTATGGCTACACCTTC. Translating it yields CASVFSGTGGYGYTF.